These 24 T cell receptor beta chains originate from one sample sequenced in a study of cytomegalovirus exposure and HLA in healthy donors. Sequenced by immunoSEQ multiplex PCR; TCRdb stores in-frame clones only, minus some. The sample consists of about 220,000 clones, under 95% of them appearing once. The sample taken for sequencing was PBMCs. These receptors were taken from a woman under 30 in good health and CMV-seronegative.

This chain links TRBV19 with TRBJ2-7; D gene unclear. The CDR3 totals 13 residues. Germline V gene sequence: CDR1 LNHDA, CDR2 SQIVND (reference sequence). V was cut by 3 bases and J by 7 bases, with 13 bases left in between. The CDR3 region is CASSINRPGEQYF. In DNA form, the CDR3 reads TGTGCCAGTAGTATTAATCGGCCCGGGGAGCAGTACTTC.

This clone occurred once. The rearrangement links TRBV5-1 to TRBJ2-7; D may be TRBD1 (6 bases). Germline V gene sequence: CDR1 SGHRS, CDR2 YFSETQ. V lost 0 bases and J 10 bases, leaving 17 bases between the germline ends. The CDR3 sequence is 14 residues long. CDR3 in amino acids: CASSLDFRDIEQYF. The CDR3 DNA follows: TGCGCCAGCAGCTTGGATTTCCGGGACATAGAACAGTACTTC. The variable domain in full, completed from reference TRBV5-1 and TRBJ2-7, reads KAGVTQTPRYLIKTRGQQVTLSCSPISGHRSVSWYQQTPGQGLQFLFEYFSETQRNKGNFPGRFSGRQFSNSRSEMNVSTLELGDSALYLCASSLDFRDIEQYFGPGTRLTVT.

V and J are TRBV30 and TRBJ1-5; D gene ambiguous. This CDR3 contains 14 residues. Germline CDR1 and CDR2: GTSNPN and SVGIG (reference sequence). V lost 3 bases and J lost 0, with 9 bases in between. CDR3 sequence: CAWREENSNQPQHF. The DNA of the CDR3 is TGTGCCTGGAGGGAGGAGAATAGCAATCAGCCCCAGCATTTT.

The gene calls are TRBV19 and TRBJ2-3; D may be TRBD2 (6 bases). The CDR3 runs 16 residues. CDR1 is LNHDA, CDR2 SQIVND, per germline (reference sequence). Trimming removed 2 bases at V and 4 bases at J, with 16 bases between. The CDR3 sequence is CASSILSGRRADTQYF. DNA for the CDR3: TGTGCCAGTAGTATACTTAGTGGGAGGAGGGCAGATACGCAGTATTTT. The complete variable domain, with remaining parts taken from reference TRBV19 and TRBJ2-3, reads DGGITQSPKYLFRKEGQNVTLSCEQNLNHDAMYWYRQDPGQGLRLIYYSQIVNDFQKGDIAEGYSVSREKKESFPLTVTSAQKNPTAFYLCASSILSGRRADTQYFGPGTRLTVL.

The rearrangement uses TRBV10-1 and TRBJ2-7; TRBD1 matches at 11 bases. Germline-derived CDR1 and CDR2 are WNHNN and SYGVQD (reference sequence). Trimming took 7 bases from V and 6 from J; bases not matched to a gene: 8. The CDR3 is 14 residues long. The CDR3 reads CASKGAGTGGEQYF. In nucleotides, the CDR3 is TGCGCCAGCAAAGGAGCGGGGACAGGGGGCGAGCAGTACTTC.

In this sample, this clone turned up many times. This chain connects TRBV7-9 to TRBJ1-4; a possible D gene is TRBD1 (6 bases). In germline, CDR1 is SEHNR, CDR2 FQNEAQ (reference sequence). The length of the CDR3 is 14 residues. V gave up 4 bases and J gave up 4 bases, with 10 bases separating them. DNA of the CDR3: TGTGCCAGCAGCTCCGAAGGGGGTAATGAAAAACTGTTTTTT. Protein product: CASSSEGGNEKLFF. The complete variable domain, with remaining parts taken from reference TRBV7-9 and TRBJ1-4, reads DTGVSQNPRHKITKRGQNVTFRCDPISEHNRLYWYRQTLGQGPEFLTYFQNEAQLEKSRLLSDRFSAERPKGSFSTLEIQRTEQGDSAMYLCASSSEGGNEKLFFGSGTQLSVL.

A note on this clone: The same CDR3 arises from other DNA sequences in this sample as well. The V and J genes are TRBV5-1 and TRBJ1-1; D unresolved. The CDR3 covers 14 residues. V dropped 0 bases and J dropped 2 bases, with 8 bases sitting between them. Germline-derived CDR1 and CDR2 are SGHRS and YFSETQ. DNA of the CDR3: TGCGCCAGCAGCTTGGCGCGGGTTAACACTGAAGCTTTCTTT. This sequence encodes CASSLARVNTEAFF.

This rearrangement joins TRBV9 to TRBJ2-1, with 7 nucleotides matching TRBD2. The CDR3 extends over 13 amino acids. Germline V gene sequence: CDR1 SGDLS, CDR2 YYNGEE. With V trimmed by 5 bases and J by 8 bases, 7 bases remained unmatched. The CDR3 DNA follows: TGTGCCAGCAGAAGGGGAGGGAATGATGAGCAGTTCTTC. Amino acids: CASRRGGNDEQFF.

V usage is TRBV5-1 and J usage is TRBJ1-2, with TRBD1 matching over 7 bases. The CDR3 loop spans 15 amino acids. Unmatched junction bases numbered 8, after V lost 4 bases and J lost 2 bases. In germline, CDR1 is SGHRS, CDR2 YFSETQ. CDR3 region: CASSREGASNYGYTF. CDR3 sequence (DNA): TGCGCCAGCAGCCGGGAGGGGGCTTCGAACTATGGCTACACCTTC.

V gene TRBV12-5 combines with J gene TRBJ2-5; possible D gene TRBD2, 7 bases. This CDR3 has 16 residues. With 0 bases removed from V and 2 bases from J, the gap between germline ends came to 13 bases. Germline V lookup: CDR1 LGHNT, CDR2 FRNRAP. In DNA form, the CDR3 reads TGTGCTAGTGGTTTGGTAGGGGGGGTCCCTCAAGAGACCCAGTACTTC. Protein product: CASGLVGGVPQETQYF.

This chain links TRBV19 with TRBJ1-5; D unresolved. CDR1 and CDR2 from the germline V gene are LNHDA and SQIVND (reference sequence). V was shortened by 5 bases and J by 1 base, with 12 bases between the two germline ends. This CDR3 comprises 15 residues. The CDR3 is CASSPEWASNQPQHF. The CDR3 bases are TGTGCCAGTAGTCCCGAATGGGCCAGCAATCAGCCCCAGCATTTT.

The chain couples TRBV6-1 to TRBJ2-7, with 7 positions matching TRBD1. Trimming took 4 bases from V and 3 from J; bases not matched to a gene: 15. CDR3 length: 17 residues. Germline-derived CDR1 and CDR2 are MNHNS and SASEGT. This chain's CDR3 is CASSASLGRDSNYEQYF. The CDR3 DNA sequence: TGTGCCAGCAGTGCTAGCTTAGGCCGGGACAGCAACTACGAGCAGTACTTC.

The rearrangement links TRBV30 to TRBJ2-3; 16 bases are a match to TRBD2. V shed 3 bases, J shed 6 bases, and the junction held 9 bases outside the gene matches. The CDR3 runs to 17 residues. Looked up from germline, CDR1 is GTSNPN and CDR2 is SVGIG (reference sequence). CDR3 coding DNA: TGTGCCTGGAGCGAAGCCCCGGGACTAGCGGGAGGGGATACGCAGTATTTT. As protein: CAWSEAPGLAGGDTQYF.

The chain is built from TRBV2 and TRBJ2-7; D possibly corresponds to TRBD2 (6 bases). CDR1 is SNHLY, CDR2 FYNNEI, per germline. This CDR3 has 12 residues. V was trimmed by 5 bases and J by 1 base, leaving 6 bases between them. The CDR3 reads CASSRESYEQYF. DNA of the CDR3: TGTGCCAGCAGTCGGGAGTCCTACGAGCAGTACTTC.

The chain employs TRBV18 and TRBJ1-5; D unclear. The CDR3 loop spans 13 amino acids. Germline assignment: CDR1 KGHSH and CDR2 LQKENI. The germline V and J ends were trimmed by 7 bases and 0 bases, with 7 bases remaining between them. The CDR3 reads CASFAYSNQPQHF. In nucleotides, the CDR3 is TGTGCCAGCTTCGCGTATAGCAATCAGCCCCAGCATTTT.

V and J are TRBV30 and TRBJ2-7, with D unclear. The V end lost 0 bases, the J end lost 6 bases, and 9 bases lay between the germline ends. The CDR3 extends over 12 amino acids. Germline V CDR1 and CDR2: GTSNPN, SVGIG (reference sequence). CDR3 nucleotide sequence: TGTGCCTGGAGTGTAATTAAGAGCGAGCAGTACTTC. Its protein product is CAWSVIKSEQYF.

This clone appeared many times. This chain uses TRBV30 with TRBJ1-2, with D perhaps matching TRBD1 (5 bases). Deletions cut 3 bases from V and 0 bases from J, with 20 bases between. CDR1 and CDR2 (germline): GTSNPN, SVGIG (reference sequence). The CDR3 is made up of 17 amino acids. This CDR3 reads CAWSGGVYDLTNYGYTF. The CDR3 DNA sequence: TGTGCCTGGAGCGGAGGGGTATATGATCTAACTAACTATGGCTACACCTTC. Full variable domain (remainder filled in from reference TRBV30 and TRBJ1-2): SQTIHQWPATLVQPVGSPLSLECTVEGTSNPNLYWYRQAAGRGLQLLFYSVGIGQISSEVPQNLSASRPQDRQFILSSKKLLLSDSGFYLCAWSGGVYDLTNYGYTFGSGTRLTVV.

The CDR3 spells CAWIYRDRVYQPQHF. The CDR3 nucleotides are TGTGCCTGGATTTACCGGGACAGGGTTTATCAGCCCCAGCATTTT. The chain has TRBV30 and TRBJ1-5; 9 nucleotides line up with TRBD1. With 4 bases clipped from V and 5 bases from J, the junction kept 9 bases outside the gene matches. The germline V gene encodes CDR1 GTSNPN and CDR2 SVGIG (reference sequence). The CDR3 is 15 residues long.

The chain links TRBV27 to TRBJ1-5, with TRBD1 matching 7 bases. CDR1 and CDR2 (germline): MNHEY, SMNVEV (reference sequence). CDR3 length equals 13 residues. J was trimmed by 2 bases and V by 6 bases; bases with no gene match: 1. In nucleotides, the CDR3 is TGTGCCAGCAGGGGGACAGGCAATCAGCCCCAGCATTTT. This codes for CASRGTGNQPQHF.

The CDR3 spells CASTIGLAGTGELFF. Written as DNA, the CDR3 is TGTGCCAGTACCATCGGACTAGCGGGTACCGGGGAGCTGTTTTTT. The chain uses TRBV19 and TRBJ2-2; 11 positions match TRBD2. V shed 7 bases, J shed 5 bases, and the junction held 6 bases outside the gene matches. This CDR3 is 15 amino acids long. Germline lookup yields CDR1 LNHDA and CDR2 SQIVND (reference sequence).

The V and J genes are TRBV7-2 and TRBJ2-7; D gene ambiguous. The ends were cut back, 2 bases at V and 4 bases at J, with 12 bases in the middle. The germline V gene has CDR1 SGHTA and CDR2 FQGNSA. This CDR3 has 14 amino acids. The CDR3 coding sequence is TGTGCCAGCAGCTTACCAGGTTTCGGTTACGAGCAGTACTTC. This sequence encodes CASSLPGFGYEQYF.

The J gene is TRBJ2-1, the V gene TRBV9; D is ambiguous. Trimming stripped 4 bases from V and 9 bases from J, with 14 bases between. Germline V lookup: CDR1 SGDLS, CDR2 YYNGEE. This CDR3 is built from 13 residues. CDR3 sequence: CASSPPSRSEQFF. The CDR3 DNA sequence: TGTGCCAGCAGCCCGCCCTCGAGGTCTGAGCAGTTCTTC.

The CDR3 DNA reads as TGTGCCAGCAGCCGACAGACAGGGGATCCGCATTTT. Amino acid sequence: CASSRQTGDPHF. The V call is TRBV2, the J call TRBJ1-5; 8 bases map to TRBD1. Trimming removed 6 bases from V and 15 bases from J; junction bases left unmatched: 10. The CDR3 is made up of 12 amino acids. CDR1 is SNHLY, CDR2 FYNNEI, per germline. Using reference TRBV2 and TRBJ1-5 for the parts outside the CDR3, the full variable domain is EPEVTQTPSHQVTQMGQEVILRCVPISNHLYFYWYRQILGQKVEFLVSFYNNEISEKSEIFDDQFSVERPDGSNFTLKIRSTKLEDSAMYFCASSRQTGDPHFGDGTRLSIL.

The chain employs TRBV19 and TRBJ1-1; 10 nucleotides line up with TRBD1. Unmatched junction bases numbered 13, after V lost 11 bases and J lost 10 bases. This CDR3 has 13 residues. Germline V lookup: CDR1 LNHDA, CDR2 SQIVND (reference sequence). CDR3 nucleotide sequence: TGTGCCTCCGACGACAGGGGGCGGGGGCGAGCTTTCTTT. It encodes CASDDRGRGRAFF.